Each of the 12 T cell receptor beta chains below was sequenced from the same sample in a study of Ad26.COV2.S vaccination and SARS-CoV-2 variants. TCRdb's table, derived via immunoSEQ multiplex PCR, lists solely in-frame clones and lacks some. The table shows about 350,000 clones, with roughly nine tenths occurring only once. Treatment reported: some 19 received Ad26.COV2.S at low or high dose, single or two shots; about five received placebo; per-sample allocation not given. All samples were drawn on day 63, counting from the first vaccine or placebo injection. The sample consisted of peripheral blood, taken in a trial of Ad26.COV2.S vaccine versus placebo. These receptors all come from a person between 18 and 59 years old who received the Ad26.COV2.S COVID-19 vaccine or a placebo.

CDR3 nucleotides: TGTGCCAGCAGCTTATCGGGACTCTCCCAAGAGACCCAGTACTTC. Translating gives CASSLSGLSQETQYF. V gene TRBV7-2 combines with J gene TRBJ2-5; tentative D call: TRBD2 (6 bases). The length of the CDR3 is 15 residues. Trimming pared 2 bases from V and 1 base from J, leaving 11 bases between. Germline V gene sequence: CDR1 SGHTA, CDR2 FQGNSA.

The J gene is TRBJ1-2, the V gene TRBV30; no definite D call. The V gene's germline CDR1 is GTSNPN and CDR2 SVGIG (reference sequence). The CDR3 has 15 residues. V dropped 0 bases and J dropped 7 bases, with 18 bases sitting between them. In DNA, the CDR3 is TGTGCCTGGAGTGTACTCGGCGGCGGAATCGGTGGCTACACCTTC. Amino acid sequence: CAWSVLGGGIGGYTF.

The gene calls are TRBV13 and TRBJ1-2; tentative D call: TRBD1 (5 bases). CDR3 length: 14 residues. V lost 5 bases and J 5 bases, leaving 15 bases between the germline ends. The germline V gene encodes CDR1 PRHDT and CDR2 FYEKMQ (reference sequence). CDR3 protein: CASSGEGRGYGYTF. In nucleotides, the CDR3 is TGTGCCAGCAGCGGAGAGGGGAGAGGGTATGGCTACACCTTC. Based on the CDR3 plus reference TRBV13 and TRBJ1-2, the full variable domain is AAGVIQSPRHLIKEKRETATLKCYPIPRHDTVYWYQQGPGQDPQFLISFYEKMQSDKGSIPDRFSAQQFSDYHSELNMSSLELGDSALYFCASSGEGRGYGYTFGSGTRLTVV.

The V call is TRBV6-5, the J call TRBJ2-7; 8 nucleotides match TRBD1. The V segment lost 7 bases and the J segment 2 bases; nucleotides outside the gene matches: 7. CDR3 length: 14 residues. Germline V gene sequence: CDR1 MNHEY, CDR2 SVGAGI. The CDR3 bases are TGTGCCAGCAACCGAGACAGGGGAACCTACGAGCAGTACTTC. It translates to CASNRDRGTYEQYF.

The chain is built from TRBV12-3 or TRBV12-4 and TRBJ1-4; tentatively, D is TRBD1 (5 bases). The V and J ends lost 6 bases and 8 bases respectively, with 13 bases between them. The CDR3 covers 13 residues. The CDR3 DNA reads TGTGCCAGCAGGCGGGGGGGAGGCGAAAAACTGTTTTTT. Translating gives CASRRGGGEKLFF.

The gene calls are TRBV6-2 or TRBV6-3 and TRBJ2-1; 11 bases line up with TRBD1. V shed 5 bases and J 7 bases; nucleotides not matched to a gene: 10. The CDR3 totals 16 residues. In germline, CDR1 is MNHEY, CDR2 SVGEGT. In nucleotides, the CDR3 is TGTGCCAGCAGTACCGCGGACAGGGGGCCGCGGAATGAGCAGTTCTTC. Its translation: CASSTADRGPRNEQFF.

CDR3 loop: CASSLAPGTGQNEQFF. For the CDR3, the DNA is TGCGCCAGCAGCTTGGCTCCCGGGACTGGCCAGAATGAGCAGTTCTTC. The V call is TRBV5-1, the J call TRBJ2-1; TRBD2 might be the D (6 bases). Deletions cut 0 bases from V and 7 bases from J, with 17 bases between. Germline CDR1 SGHRS, CDR2 YFSETQ. The CDR3 is 16 amino acids.

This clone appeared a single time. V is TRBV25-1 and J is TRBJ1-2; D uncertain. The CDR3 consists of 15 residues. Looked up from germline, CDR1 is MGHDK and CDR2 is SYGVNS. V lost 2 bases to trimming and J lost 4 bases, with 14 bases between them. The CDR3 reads CASSEIGQETYGYTF. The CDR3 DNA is TGTGCCAGCAGTGAAATAGGCCAGGAGACCTATGGCTACACCTTC.

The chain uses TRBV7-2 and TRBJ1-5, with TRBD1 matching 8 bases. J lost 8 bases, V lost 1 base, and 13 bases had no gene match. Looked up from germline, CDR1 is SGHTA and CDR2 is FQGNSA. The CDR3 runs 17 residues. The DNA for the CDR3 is TGTGCCAGCAGCTTAGGGTCAGGGGGCCAGGTCGTGGAGCCCCAGCATTTT. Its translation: CASSLGSGGQVVEPQHF.

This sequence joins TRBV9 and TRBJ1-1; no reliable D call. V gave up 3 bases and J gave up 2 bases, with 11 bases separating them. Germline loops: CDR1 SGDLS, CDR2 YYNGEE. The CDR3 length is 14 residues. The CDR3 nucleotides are TGTGCCAGCAGCGATGGATTAGGCAACACTGAAGCTTTCTTT. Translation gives CASSDGLGNTEAFF.

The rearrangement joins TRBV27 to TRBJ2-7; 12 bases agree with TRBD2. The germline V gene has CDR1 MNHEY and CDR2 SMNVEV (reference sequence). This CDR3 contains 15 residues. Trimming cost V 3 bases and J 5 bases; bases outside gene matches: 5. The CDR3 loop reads CASSFSSGGANEQYF. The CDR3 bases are TGTGCCAGCAGTTTTTCTAGCGGGGGGGCCAACGAGCAGTACTTC.

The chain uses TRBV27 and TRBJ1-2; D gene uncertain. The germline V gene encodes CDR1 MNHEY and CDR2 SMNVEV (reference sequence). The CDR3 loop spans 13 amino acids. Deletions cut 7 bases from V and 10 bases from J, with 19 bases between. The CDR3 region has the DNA TGTGCCAGCACTCAGTCTGCCGATATTGACTACACCTTC. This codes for CASTQSADIDYTF.